These 14 T cell receptor beta chains share one sample of origin, sequenced in a study of tumor-infiltrating lymphocytes in primary liver carcinoma. Scientists recovered RNA and DNA together from roughly 21-30 mg of unsorted bulk tissue. Starting material of roughly 0.45 ug total RNA yielded TCR beta cDNA via a constant-region primer. Three rounds of nested multiplex PCR with slightly modified ARM-PCR produced TCR beta libraries. In the first two PCR rounds, TRBV1-TRBV30 forward primers were paired with a C-beta reverse primer, and each round lasted around 10 cycles. TCRdb re-derived calls from the multiplex PCR reads in MiXCR, one entry per CDR3 protein. The sample yields roughly 25,000 distinct CDR3 sequences, roughly four fifths seen once. Specimen: liver tumor tissue from sampling region 5. This sample's subset: tumor region T5, tumor centre. All receptors come from a woman aged 30 to 39 with primary liver carcinoma and hepatitis B virus infection.

Turning to this clonotype: At one end the junction does not follow the germline gene, possibly because of a read error. V and J are TRBV28 and TRBJ2-1; TRBD2 aligns across 7 bases. Germline V lookup: CDR1 MDHEN, CDR2 SYDVKM. The CDR3 loop spans 18 amino acids. The chain's CDR3 is CASRLLKRAGPFRAEQFF. Here the CDR3 DNA reads TGTGCCAGCCGTTTGTTGAAGAGAGCGGGGCCCTTCAGGGCTGAGCAGTTCTTC.

A single count supports this clonotype. A much larger clone is a single base away; this may be a read error. The conserved final phenylalanine or tryptophan is absent from the CDR3, which likely points to a read error. The chain employs TRBV30 and TRBJ2-3; 7 bases fit TRBD1. The germline V gene encodes CDR1 GTSNPN and CDR2 SVGIG (reference sequence). The CDR3 length is 12 residues. V trimming: 0 bases; J trimming: 10 bases; junction bases outside the gene matches: 4. CDR3 sequence: CAWSVRDSSQYL. The CDR3 DNA sequence: TGTGCCTGGAGTGTACGGGACAGTTCGCAGTATCTT.

This clonotype was observed a few times. One junction end disagrees with the germline gene, perhaps due to a read error. This chain connects TRBV10-2 to TRBJ1-1; D is unresolved. Germline CDR1 and CDR2: WSHSY and SAAADI. The CDR3 contains 14 residues. This CDR3 reads CASSELKAGTEAFF. The DNA for the CDR3 is TGCGCCAGCAGCGAGTTGAAGGCGGGCACTGAAGCCTTCTTT.

Concerning this clonotype itself: Lacking the conserved final phenylalanine or tryptophan, this CDR3 likely reflects a read error. The DNA is omitted, as the CDR3 cannot be located on it reliably, and the CDR3 follows TCRdb's listing. The genes are TRBV4-3 and TRBJ2-2. Termini included, the CDR3 measures 12 amino acids. From germline, CDR1 is LGHNA and CDR2 YSLEER. The CDR3 sequence: CASRLGTREMFY.

Turning to this clonotype: A much larger clone lies one base from this, so it may be a read error. The chain uses TRBV7-3 and TRBJ2-2; TRBD2 might be the D (5 bases). CDR1 and CDR2 from the germline V gene are SGHTA and FQGTGA. The CDR3 covers 14 residues. Trimming took 6 bases from V and 3 from J, leaving 11 bases between them. CDR3 DNA sequence: TGTGCCAGCAGGAAGGACTGGGACACCGGGGAGCTGTTTTTT. It specifies CASRKDWDTGELFF. Looking up the rest from reference TRBV7-3 and TRBJ2-2 gives the full variable domain: GAGVSQTPSNKVTEKGKYVELRCDPISGHTALYWYRQSLGQGPEFLIYFQGTGAADDSGLPNDRFFAVRPEGSVSTLKIQRTERGDSAVYLCASRKDWDTGELFFGEGSRLTVL.

Concerning this clonotype itself: Mismatch with germline at one junction end may stem from a read error. The CDR3 DNA sequence: TGCACCAGCAGCCAGGCTACTCCGTGGCGAGAGACCCAGTACTTC. It is translated as CTSSQATPWRETQYF. V usage is TRBV4-3 and J usage is TRBJ2-5; D is unclear. CDR3 length: 15 residues. CDR1 is LGHNA, CDR2 YSLEER, per germline.

Concerning this clonotype itself: The junction does not match germline at one end; this may be a read error. The rearrangement joins TRBV11-2 to TRBJ1-1; TRBD1 matches 8 bases. In germline, CDR1 is SGHAT, CDR2 FQNNGV. This CDR3 has 20 residues. CDR3 protein: CASSARVRGREMWSNTEAFF. In DNA form, the CDR3 reads TGCGCCAGCAGCGCTCGGGTCAGGGGGCGCGAGATGTGGAGTAACACTGAAGCTTTCTTT.

On this clonotype: A much larger clone lies one base from this, so it may be a read error. The CDR3 ends on some other residue instead of the conserved phenylalanine or tryptophan, so this is likely a read error. It is unclear where the CDR3 begins or ends on the DNA, so no DNA is shown, and the CDR3 is as TCRdb lists it. The J gene is TRBJ2-1, the V gene TRBV21-1; TRBD1, as called in the table, went unchecked against the DNA. TRBV21-1 represents a pseudogene. Termini included, the CDR3 measures 12 amino acids. This CDR3 is CASKGRVDEQFL.

Of note for this clonotype: The junction departs from germline at one end; a sequencing error may be responsible. V usage is TRBV28 and J usage is TRBJ1-2; no clear D. Germline loops: CDR1 MDHEN, CDR2 SYDVKM. The CDR3 runs to 15 residues. DNA for the CDR3: TGTGCCAGCATCCAAGGGCAGAGGGCTAACTATGACTACACCTTC. Translated: CASIQGQRANYDYTF.

Concerning this clonotype itself: A much larger clone lies one base from this, so it may be a read error. The chain employs TRBV11-2 and TRBJ2-7; D ambiguous. The CDR3 contains 12 residues. CDR1 and CDR2 from the germline V gene are SGHAT and FQNNGV. CDR3 sequence reads: CVSSSGVYEQYF. The CDR3 DNA is TGTGTCAGCAGCTCCGGCGTCTACGAGCAGTACTTC.

Concerning this clonotype itself: Mismatch with germline at one junction end may stem from a read error. The chain couples TRBV5-4 to TRBJ2-5; 11 bases agree with TRBD1. Germline V CDR1 and CDR2: SGHNT, YYREEE (reference sequence). The CDR3 consists of 15 residues. In DNA form, the CDR3 reads TGTGCCGGCAGCTCTCTAGGGGGACAGGGGGAGACCCAGTATTTC. Translated: CAGSSLGGQGETQYF.

Points on this clonotype: A read error is likely, as this CDR3 ends without the conserved phenylalanine or tryptophan. The chain has TRBV11-3 and TRBJ2-1; maybe TRBD2 (5 bases). CDR3 length: 13 amino acids. The V gene's germline CDR1 is SGHNT and CDR2 YENEEA. The CDR3 region is CASSLDGINEQFI. The CDR3 bases are TGTGCCAGCAGTTTAGACGGGATCAATGAGCAGTTCATC.

Notes on this clonotype: A read error may explain this, as a much larger clone is one base away. The chain carries TRBV9 and TRBJ2-7; 9 positions agree with TRBD2. Germline CDR1 and CDR2: SGDLS and YYNGEE. The CDR3 is 16 residues long. The junction had 11 bases not matched to a gene; V was cut back by 2 bases and J by 5 bases. The CDR3, as DNA: TGTGCCAGCAGCGTTATGGGACTAGCAAAACGTCACGAGCAGTACTTC. It specifies CASSVMGLAKRHEQYF.

The J gene is TRBJ1-2, the V gene TRBV12-3 or TRBV12-4; tentative D call: TRBD1 (6 bases). The V gene lost 7 bases and the J gene lost 4 bases, with 13 bases spanning the gap. This CDR3 has 13 amino acids. The CDR3 sequence: CASNRAGAYGYTF. The DNA of the CDR3 is TGTGCCAGCAATCGCGCAGGGGCCTATGGCTACACCTTC.